Below are 26 T cell receptor beta chains sequenced from a single sample in a study of T cell repertoires in cytomegalovirus infection. Their antigens remain unidentified. MiXCR was run by TCRdb on the reads, yielding one entry per CDR3 protein. The sample shows 370,000 or so distinct CDR3 sequences, roughly a third of them seen only once. Specimen: cultured PBMCs, collected from culture after CMV antigen stimulation. The receptors were sampled from a human donor in good health (CMV status not recorded). Some clones in this sample may be carry-over from other donors' samples.

The J gene is TRBJ2-2, the V gene TRBV24-1; 7 bases match TRBD1. Germline CDR1 and CDR2: KGHDR and SFDVKD. The CDR3 extends over 13 amino acids. V gave up 9 bases and J gave up 4 bases; unmatched junction bases: 4. The CDR3 DNA is TGTGCCACCTCGGGACAGATCACCGGGGAGCTGTTTTTT. Protein product: CATSGQITGELFF.

This clonotype has a handful of counts. This chain connects TRBV4-1 to TRBJ2-1; the D call may be TRBD1 or TRBD2 (5 bases each). V dropped 3 bases and J dropped 8 bases, with 17 bases sitting between them. CDR1 and CDR2 from the germline V gene are MGHRA and YSYEKL. CDR3 length equals 15 residues. The CDR3 spells CASSHPRASRDEQFF. In nucleotides, the CDR3 is TGCGCCAGCAGCCACCCTAGAGCTAGCAGGGATGAGCAGTTCTTC.

This clonotype turned up a few times. The chain uses TRBV30 and TRBJ2-4; D is uncertain. The germline V gene has CDR1 GTSNPN and CDR2 SVGIG (reference sequence). V lost 0 bases, J lost 12 bases, and 18 bases lay in between. This CDR3 region has 14 residues. The CDR3 bases are TGTGCCTGGAGTGTAGTCGGGTCCGGCGCGCATCAGTACTTC. It codes for CAWSVVGSGAHQYF.

The chain couples TRBV29-1 to TRBJ2-7; 9 bases agree with TRBD2. The germline gives CDR1 SQVTM, CDR2 ANQGSEA. The CDR3 has 15 amino acids. J was trimmed by 3 bases and V by 5 bases; bases with no gene match: 11. This CDR3 reads CSVSVASGIYYEQYF. CDR3 coding DNA: TGCAGCGTTTCGGTTGCTAGCGGGATATACTACGAGCAGTACTTC.

J is TRBJ1-6 and V is TRBV2; D remains unclear. The CDR3 sequence is 11 residues long. CDR1 and CDR2 from the germline V gene are SNHLY and FYNNEI. V lost 7 bases and J 6 bases, leaving 4 bases between the germline ends. The CDR3, as DNA: TGTGCCAGCAAGCTTAATTCACCCCTCCACTTT. Its translation: CASKLNSPLHF. Supplemented by reference TRBV2 and TRBJ1-6, the full variable domain reads EPEVTQTPSHQVTQMGQEVILRCVPISNHLYFYWYRQILGQKVEFLVSFYNNEISEKSEIFDDQFSVERPDGSNFTLKIRSTKLEDSAMYFCASKLNSPLHFGNGTRLTVT.

This clonotype occurred many times. The chain recombines TRBV3-1 with TRBJ2-3, with D possibly TRBD2 on 6 matching bases. The CDR3 has 15 amino acids. The germline V gene has CDR1 LGHDT and CDR2 YNNKEL (reference sequence). V lost 1 base and J 5 bases, leaving 13 bases between the germline ends. This CDR3 is CASSQGLVSGDTQYF. Here the CDR3 DNA reads TGTGCCAGCAGCCAAGGACTAGTCTCCGGAGATACGCAGTATTTT.

The chain is built from TRBV20-1 and TRBJ2-1; TRBD2 agrees at 10 bases. The CDR3 sequence is 13 residues long. Germline CDR1 reads DFQATT; CDR2 reads SNEGSKA (reference sequence). V trimming: 3 bases; J trimming: 9 bases; junction bases outside the gene matches: 5. Written as DNA, the CDR3 is TGCAGTGCTAGGGGGACTAGCGAAGTTGAGCAGTTCTTC. It encodes CSARGTSEVEQFF.

The CDR3 coding sequence is TGTGCCAGCAGTTTTGGGTCGGGGAGCACCGGGGAGCTGTTTTTT. Its translation: CASSFGSGSTGELFF. V and J are TRBV12-3 or TRBV12-4 and TRBJ2-2, with D tentatively TRBD2 (5 bases). CDR3 length: 15 residues. Trimming left V 3 bases short and J 4 bases short, with 12 bases between.

Notes on this clonotype: One end of the junction varies from germline; a read error may be responsible. This chain links TRBV28 with TRBJ1-6; 8 bases fit TRBD1. Germline V lookup: CDR1 MDHEN, CDR2 SYDVKM. The CDR3 contains 14 residues. CDR3 residues: CASSRGQGGSHLHF. The CDR3 bases are TGTGCCAGCAGTCGAGGACAGGGTGGGTCACACCTCCACTTT.

The chain uses TRBV4-3 and TRBJ1-2; TRBD1 aligns across 10 bases. The CDR3 spans 17 residues. With 0 bases clipped from V and 3 bases from J, the junction kept 7 bases outside the gene matches. Germline V lookup: CDR1 LGHNA, CDR2 YSLEER. This CDR3 is CASSQDNIGQGDYGYTF. The CDR3 region has the DNA TGCGCCAGCAGCCAAGATAATATTGGACAGGGGGACTATGGCTACACCTTC.

This clonotype was picked up a small number of times. The genes are TRBV20-1 and TRBJ1-4; D may be TRBD1 (5 bases). CDR3 length: 15 residues. In germline, CDR1 is DFQATT, CDR2 SNEGSKA (reference sequence). V shed 3 bases and J shed 0 bases, with 11 bases lying between them. In nucleotides, the CDR3 is TGCAGTGCTAGCCAAGACAGCGCAACTAATGAAAAACTGTTTTTT. Translating gives CSASQDSATNEKLFF.

The chain carries TRBV7-2 and TRBJ2-3; 11 bases fit TRBD2. CDR1 SGHTA and CDR2 FQGNSA come from the germline V gene. The CDR3 is 16 amino acids. Losses at the gene ends were 1 base for V and 1 base for J; bases not matched to a gene: 1. The CDR3 reads CASSLDSGRGTDTQYF. The DNA of the CDR3 is TGTGCCAGCAGCTTAGATAGCGGGAGGGGCACAGATACGCAGTATTTT.

CDR3: CASSQDVDRGIGMGQPQHF. The CDR3 DNA reads as TGCGCCAGCAGCCAAGATGTGGACAGGGGAATTGGGATGGGTCAGCCCCAGCATTTT. The chain is built from TRBV4-3 and TRBJ1-5, with 9 bases lining up with TRBD1. The CDR3 loop spans 19 amino acids. From germline, CDR1 is LGHNA and CDR2 YSLEER. After removal of 0 bases from V and 6 bases from J, the junction contained 15 bases not matched to a gene.

This clonotype showed up just a few times. The chain couples TRBV6-2 or TRBV6-3 to TRBJ1-5, with 11 positions matching TRBD1. Germline V gene data show CDR1 as MNHEY and CDR2 as SVGEGT. The V and J ends lost 5 bases and 6 bases, in that order; junction bases with no gene match: 9. The CDR3 is made up of 16 amino acids. CDR3 protein: CASSTDGQGASQPQHF. The CDR3 bases are TGTGCCAGCAGTACAGACGGACAGGGGGCAAGTCAGCCCCAGCATTTT.

The chain has TRBV27 and TRBJ2-1; D gene unclear. CDR3 size: 15 residues. Germline CDR1 reads MNHEY; CDR2 reads SMNVEV (reference sequence). Trimming pared 2 bases from V and 6 bases from J, leaving 14 bases between. The CDR3 DNA reads TGTGCCAGCAGTTTACGACCTGCAAGTAGCAATGAGCAGTTCTTC. Its translation is CASSLRPASSNEQFF.

The chain employs TRBV7-2 and TRBJ2-7; no firm D call. Germline CDR1 reads SGHTA; CDR2 reads FQGNSA. Trimming cost V 1 base and J 0 bases, with 4 bases left between them. The CDR3 has 13 amino acids. The CDR3 bases are TGTGCCAGCAGCTTAGATCCCTCCTACGAGCAGTACGTC. This translates into CASSLDPSYEQYV.

The J gene is TRBJ2-1, the V gene TRBV30; D unclear. Germline CDR1 GTSNPN, CDR2 SVGIG (reference sequence). Between the trimmed V and J ends, which lost 5 bases and 2 bases, there was a span of 10 bases. The CDR3 length is 13 residues. This CDR3 reads CAWSVSTYNEQFF. In nucleotides, the CDR3 is TGTGCCTGGTCAGTGAGCACCTACAATGAGCAGTTCTTC.

The chain joins TRBV6-1 to TRBJ2-7; tentative D call: TRBD1 (5 bases). The CDR3 has 13 residues. Germline CDR1 and CDR2: MNHNS and SASEGT. V lost 8 bases and J lost 6, with 17 bases in between. CDR3 protein: CASDEQGSGEQYV. For the CDR3, the DNA is TGTGCCAGCGATGAGCAGGGATCCGGCGAGCAGTACGTC.

The rearrangement uses TRBV4-3 and TRBJ1-2; unclear D gene. Looked up from germline, CDR1 is LGHNA and CDR2 is YSLEER. V lost 1 base and J 7 bases, leaving 16 bases between the germline ends. The CDR3 sequence is 15 residues long. Here the CDR3 DNA reads TGCGCCAGCAGCCAAGCGGAAGGAGCCCTACCTGGCTACACCTTC. Its translation is CASSQAEGALPGYTF.

This rearrangement joins TRBV2 to TRBJ1-4; D is perhaps TRBD1 (5 bases). In germline, CDR1 is SNHLY, CDR2 FYNNEI. The CDR3 runs to 15 residues. V gave up 6 bases and J gave up 0 bases, with 11 bases separating them. The DNA for the CDR3 is TGTGCCAGCAGGGATTTGGGGGCAACTAATGAAAAACTGTTTTTT. Protein: CASRDLGATNEKLFF. Filled out from reference TRBV2 and TRBJ1-4, the complete variable domain reads EPEVTQTPSHQVTQMGQEVILRCVPISNHLYFYWYRQILGQKVEFLVSFYNNEISEKSEIFDDQFSVERPDGSNFTLKIRSTKLEDSAMYFCASRDLGATNEKLFFGSGTQLSVL.

The V gene is TRBV15, the J gene TRBJ2-3; TRBD2 is a possible D gene (6 bases). The CDR3 contains 14 residues. CDR1 is LNHNV and CDR2 is YYDKDF in the germline V gene (reference sequence). The germline V and J ends were trimmed by 5 bases and 1 base, with 10 bases remaining between them. In DNA, the CDR3 is TGTGCCACCAGCGACGGGAGAGGCACAGATACGCAGTATTTT. Translation gives CATSDGRGTDTQYF.

The genes are TRBV12-3 or TRBV12-4 and TRBJ2-1; a possible D gene is TRBD2 (7 bases). The germline V and J ends were trimmed by 6 bases and 5 bases, with 17 bases remaining between them. CDR3 length equals 15 residues. Here the CDR3 reads CASRTAGHLHNEQFF. The CDR3 DNA sequence: TGTGCCAGCAGGACAGCGGGACACCTTCACAATGAGCAGTTCTTC.

This clonotype came up a few times. V gene TRBV7-2 combines with J gene TRBJ1-2; D perhaps matches TRBD1 (5 bases). Germline V gene sequence: CDR1 SGHTA, CDR2 FQGNSA. The CDR3 totals 15 residues. V was cut by 2 bases and J by 6 bases, with 16 bases left in between. Here the CDR3 DNA reads TGTGCCAGCAGCTTACTTGCGGGGCGCAGGGATGGCTACACCTTC. This translates into CASSLLAGRRDGYTF.

V gene TRBV6-6 combines with J gene TRBJ1-4; 9 bases align to TRBD1. Germline trimming cut 4 bases from V and 8 bases from J; bases unmatched to any gene: 8. CDR3 length equals 15 residues. Germline V gene data show CDR1 as MNHNY and CDR2 as SVGAGI (reference sequence). CDR3 DNA sequence: TGTGCCAGCAGTTCTCCCGGGACAGGGACAGAAAAACTGTTTTTT. It codes for CASSSPGTGTEKLFF.

Only a few counts were recorded for this clonotype. The rearrangement uses TRBV11-2 and TRBJ2-7, with 15 positions matching TRBD2. V shed 5 bases, J shed 4 bases, and the junction held 9 bases outside the gene matches. This CDR3 region has 17 residues. The V gene's germline CDR1 is SGHAT and CDR2 FQNNGV. In DNA, the CDR3 is TGTGCCAGCAGCCGGACTAGCGGGAGGGCTAAGGGGTACGAGCAGTACGTC. Encoded protein: CASSRTSGRAKGYEQYV.

This clonotype was picked up many times. This sequence joins TRBV7-2 and TRBJ2-3; D remains unclear. The CDR3 contains 14 residues. Deletions cut 5 bases from V and 3 bases from J, with 12 bases between. From germline, CDR1 is SGHTA and CDR2 FQGNSA. CDR3 DNA sequence: TGTGCCAGCAGCCCCTGGTGGGGTACAGATACGCAGTATTTT. Protein: CASSPWWGTDTQYF.